This T cell receptor beta chain came from a study of blood T cells in healthy people across ages. General study results and limits: Across the age range, TCR beta diversity per million T cells fell in a roughly linear way.

This clonotype came up many times. Its antigen remains unknown. Next came a second PCR, run for roughly 6 to 11 cycles, which used a sample-barcoded 5' primer along with a J-beta primer mix. One entry per CDR3 protein, called by TCRdb with MiXCR from the 5' RACE reads. The table has about 1.8 million distinct CDR3 sequences, around 50% seen once. Material for sequencing was blood. The receptor was derived from a woman between 40 and 50 years old in good health.

CDR3: CSVQTPGQTYEQYF. The CDR3 nucleotides read TGCAGCGTCCAAACCCCGGGACAGACGTACGAGCAGTACTTC. The rearrangement joins TRBV29-1 to TRBJ2-7, with 7 bases lining up with TRBD1. Germline V lookup: CDR1 SQVTM, CDR2 ANQGSEA. V was pared by 6 bases and J by 4 bases, with 12 bases of the junction left unmatched. This CDR3 is built from 14 residues.